This is a list of T cell receptor beta chains from one sample in a study of OX40 agonist ivuxolimab in advanced cancers. The method was immunoSEQ multiplex PCR; TCRdb's version includes in-frame clones alone and lacks a portion of them. The sample consists of approximately 20,000 clones, approximately 85% of them appearing once. Sequenced here: CD4+ or CD8+ T cells sorted from blood, sampled in a trial of the OX40 agonist ivuxolimab. Receptor source: an adult with an advanced solid tumor such as melanoma, head and neck, liver or kidney cancer. Each CDR3 is given with its conserved first and last residue. The order of the fields is clone size, V gene, D gene, J gene, CDR3 protein, CDR3 DNA. The D gene is left open where the match is weak. Clone size is not always given. Where it is, it says once, few, many or a class for expanded clones.

abundance: NA
v_gene: TRBV10-2
d_gene: NA
j_gene: TRBJ1-1
CDR3aa: CASSGVAEAFF
CDR3nt: TGCGCCAGCTCAGGGGTCGCTGAAGCTTTCTTT

abundance: NA
v_gene: TRBV4-1
d_gene: TRBD2
j_gene: TRBJ2-7
CDR3aa: CASSQTSGSGYEQYF
CDR3nt: TGCGCCAGCAGCCAAACTAGCGGGAGTGGGTACGAGCAGTACTTC

abundance: NA
v_gene: TRBV13
d_gene: TRBD1
j_gene: TRBJ1-1
CDR3aa: CASSLGPPGQGNTEAFF
CDR3nt: TGTGCCAGCAGCTTAGGCCCCCCGGGACAGGGGAACACTGAAGCTTTCTTT

abundance: NA
v_gene: TRBV19
d_gene: NA
j_gene: TRBJ1-5
CDR3aa: CASTPGPLAHQPQHF
CDR3nt: TGTGCCAGTACCCCGGGACCTCTGGCTCATCAGCCCCAGCATTTT

abundance: NA
v_gene: TRBV19
d_gene: NA
j_gene: TRBJ1-1
CDR3aa: CASSILGNTEAFF
CDR3nt: TGTGCCAGTAGTATACTCGGGAACACTGAAGCTTTCTTT

abundance: NA
v_gene: TRBV4-1
d_gene: NA
j_gene: TRBJ1-3
CDR3aa: CASSSDDSYSGNTIYF
CDR3nt: TGCGCCAGCAGCAGCGACGACAGTTACTCTGGAAACACCATATATTTT

abundance: NA
v_gene: TRBV13
d_gene: NA
j_gene: TRBJ1-2
CDR3aa: CASSLPVDPDRTNYGYTF
CDR3nt: TGTGCCAGCAGCTTACCTGTTGACCCCGACAGAACTAACTATGGCTACACCTTC

abundance: NA
v_gene: TRBV7-1
d_gene: TRBD2
j_gene: TRBJ2-1
CDR3aa: CASSQTSGGGSYNEQFF
CDR3nt: TGTGCCAGCAGCCAAACTAGCGGGGGAGGGTCCTACAATGAGCAGTTCTTC

abundance: NA
v_gene: TRBV7-9
d_gene: NA
j_gene: TRBJ2-7
CDR3aa: CASSSTPGTAEQYF
CDR3nt: TGTGCCAGCAGCTCAACTCCAGGGACCGCCGAGCAGTACTTC

abundance: NA
v_gene: TRBV4-1
d_gene: TRBD1
j_gene: TRBJ2-1
CDR3aa: CASSQGTDNEQFF
CDR3nt: TGCGCCAGCAGCCAGGGGACAGACAATGAGCAGTTCTTC

abundance: NA
v_gene: TRBV27
d_gene: NA
j_gene: TRBJ1-1
CDR3aa: CASSTSGTVNTEAFF
CDR3nt: TGTGCCAGCAGTACTTCAGGGACCGTGAACACTGAAGCTTTCTTT

abundance: NA
v_gene: TRBV27
d_gene: TRBD2
j_gene: TRBJ2-7
CDR3aa: CASSPTGLAGGYEQYF
CDR3nt: TGTGCCAGCAGTCCAACGGGACTAGCGGGAGGCTACGAGCAGTACTTC

abundance: few
v_gene: TRBV5-6
d_gene: NA
j_gene: TRBJ1-2
CDR3aa: CASSLEAQVFYGYTF
CDR3nt: TGTGCCAGCAGCTTGGAAGCACAGGTGTTCTATGGCTACACCTTC

abundance: NA
v_gene: TRBV4-1
d_gene: NA
j_gene: TRBJ2-2
CDR3aa: CASSQAVDRANTGELFF
CDR3nt: TGCGCCAGCAGCCAAGCGGTCGACAGAGCGAACACCGGGGAGCTGTTTTTT

abundance: NA
v_gene: TRBV7-2
d_gene: TRBD1
j_gene: TRBJ2-7
CDR3aa: CASSFTGEHEQYF
CDR3nt: TGTGCCAGCAGCTTTACAGGGGAGCACGAGCAGTACTTC

abundance: few
v_gene: TRBV15
d_gene: NA
j_gene: TRBJ2-7
CDR3aa: CATSRGGQGNSGDSYEQYF
CDR3nt: TGTGCCACCAGCAGAGGGGGACAGGGTAATAGCGGGGACTCCTACGAGCAGTACTTC

abundance: NA
v_gene: TRBV29-1
d_gene: TRBD1
j_gene: TRBJ2-7
CDR3aa: CSVEARTGDEQYF
CDR3nt: TGCAGCGTTGAGGCTAGGACAGGGGACGAGCAGTACTTC

abundance: NA
v_gene: TRBV7-9
d_gene: TRBD2
j_gene: TRBJ2-4
CDR3aa: CASSFGTSGRAENIQYF
CDR3nt: TGTGCCAGCAGCTTTGGGACTAGCGGGAGGGCGGAAAACATTCAGTACTTC

abundance: NA
v_gene: TRBV5-4
d_gene: NA
j_gene: TRBJ1-6
CDR3aa: CASSLAGGVNSPLHF
CDR3nt: TGTGCCAGCAGCTTGGCCGGGGGAGTAAATTCACCCCTCCACTTT

abundance: NA
v_gene: TRBV5-4
d_gene: TRBD2
j_gene: TRBJ2-5
CDR3aa: CASSTGLAGEQETQYF
CDR3nt: TGTGCCAGCAGCACGGGACTAGCGGGGGAACAAGAGACCCAGTACTTC

abundance: NA
v_gene: TRBV11-2
d_gene: TRBD1
j_gene: TRBJ2-7
CDR3aa: CASSPTMDRGNSYEQYF
CDR3nt: TGTGCCAGCAGCCCGACCATGGACAGGGGGAACTCCTACGAGCAGTACTTC

abundance: NA
v_gene: TRBV15
d_gene: NA
j_gene: TRBJ2-7
CDR3aa: CATSREGPSPSYEQYF
CDR3nt: TGTGCCACCAGCAGAGAGGGCCCCAGCCCGTCCTACGAGCAGTACTTC

abundance: NA
v_gene: TRBV5-4
d_gene: TRBD1
j_gene: TRBJ2-3
CDR3aa: CASSVDRGRGTDTQYF
CDR3nt: TGTGCCAGCAGCGTGGACAGGGGTCGGGGCACAGATACGCAGTATTTT

abundance: NA
v_gene: TRBV30
d_gene: TRBD1
j_gene: TRBJ1-5
CDR3aa: CAWSPSPWDRASNQPQHF
CDR3nt: TGTGCCTGGAGTCCCTCACCTTGGGACAGGGCCAGCAATCAGCCCCAGCATTTT

abundance: NA
v_gene: TRBV28
d_gene: NA
j_gene: TRBJ1-1
CDR3aa: CATEGLMNTEAFF
CDR3nt: TGTGCTACGGAGGGACTGATGAACACTGAAGCTTTCTTT

abundance: NA
v_gene: TRBV29-1
d_gene: NA
j_gene: TRBJ2-5
CDR3aa: CSADTGTAQETQYF
CDR3nt: TGCAGCGCAGATACCGGGACTGCTCAAGAGACCCAGTACTTC

abundance: NA
v_gene: TRBV2
d_gene: TRBD1
j_gene: TRBJ1-5
CDR3aa: CASRPGQGNQPQHF
CDR3nt: TGTGCCAGCAGGCCCGGACAGGGTAATCAGCCCCAGCATTTT

abundance: NA
v_gene: TRBV5-1
d_gene: TRBD2
j_gene: TRBJ2-1
CDR3aa: CASSLVGLEYNEQFF
CDR3nt: TGCGCCAGCAGCTTGGTGGGACTAGAATACAATGAGCAGTTCTTC

abundance: NA
v_gene: TRBV2
d_gene: TRBD1
j_gene: TRBJ2-5
CDR3aa: CAAEDRGVSVAQYF
CDR3nt: TGTGCCGCCGAGGACAGGGGAGTGTCTGTCGCCCAGTACTTC

abundance: NA
v_gene: TRBV4-1
d_gene: NA
j_gene: TRBJ2-5
CDR3aa: CASSQGGRTGSRETQYF
CDR3nt: TGCGCCAGCAGCCAAGGGGGCAGGACGGGGTCGCGAGAGACCCAGTACTTC

abundance: NA
v_gene: TRBV7-9
d_gene: TRBD1
j_gene: TRBJ2-2
CDR3aa: CASSSTGLNTGELFF
CDR3nt: TGTGCCAGCAGCTCGACAGGGCTAAACACCGGGGAGCTGTTTTTT

abundance: NA
v_gene: TRBV27
d_gene: NA
j_gene: TRBJ2-1
CDR3aa: CASSSIGRVHEQFF
CDR3nt: TGTGCCAGCAGTTCGATCGGCAGGGTCCATGAGCAGTTCTTC

abundance: NA
v_gene: TRBV7-9
d_gene: TRBD1
j_gene: TRBJ1-2
CDR3aa: CASSPGTAYGYTF
CDR3nt: TGTGCCAGCAGCCCCGGGACAGCCTATGGCTACACCTTC

abundance: NA
v_gene: TRBV9
d_gene: NA
j_gene: TRBJ1-2
CDR3aa: CASSPQAYGYTF
CDR3nt: TGTGCCAGCAGCCCCCAGGCGTATGGCTACACCTTC

abundance: NA
v_gene: TRBV5-1
d_gene: NA
j_gene: TRBJ1-2
CDR3aa: CASSLAGGYTF
CDR3nt: TGCGCCAGCAGCTTGGCAGGGGGCTACACCTTC

abundance: NA
v_gene: TRBV27
d_gene: NA
j_gene: TRBJ1-1
CDR3aa: CASTGTLNTEAFF
CDR3nt: TGTGCCAGCACCGGGACTTTAAACACTGAAGCTTTCTTT

abundance: NA
v_gene: TRBV7-7
d_gene: NA
j_gene: TRBJ2-7
CDR3aa: CASSPPGADEQYF
CDR3nt: TGTGCTAGCAGCCCTCCAGGGGCCGACGAGCAGTACTTC

abundance: NA
v_gene: TRBV5-1
d_gene: TRBD2
j_gene: TRBJ2-2
CDR3aa: CASSPGLAVNTGELFF
CDR3nt: TGCGCCAGCAGCCCCGGACTAGCGGTGAACACCGGGGAGCTGTTTTTT

abundance: NA
v_gene: TRBV5-1
d_gene: NA
j_gene: TRBJ2-1
CDR3aa: CASSMTSGAAYNEQFF
CDR3nt: TGCGCCAGCAGCATGACCAGCGGAGCAGCCTACAATGAGCAGTTCTTC

abundance: NA
v_gene: TRBV6-5
d_gene: TRBD1
j_gene: TRBJ1-2
CDR3aa: CASSPPGQGYGYTF
CDR3nt: TGTGCCAGCAGTCCACCGGGACAGGGGTATGGCTACACCTTC

abundance: NA
v_gene: TRBV5-4
d_gene: NA
j_gene: TRBJ2-1
CDR3aa: CASSLETSLTPNNEQFF
CDR3nt: TGTGCCAGCAGCTTGGAGACCAGTTTGACCCCCAACAATGAGCAGTTCTTC

abundance: NA
v_gene: TRBV29-1
d_gene: NA
j_gene: TRBJ2-2
CDR3aa: CSVAEKSGELFF
CDR3nt: TGCAGCGTTGCAGAGAAATCCGGGGAGCTGTTTTTT

abundance: NA
v_gene: TRBV29-1
d_gene: NA
j_gene: TRBJ2-2
CDR3aa: CSVETGSGELFF
CDR3nt: TGCAGCGTTGAAACAGGGTCCGGGGAGCTGTTTTTT

abundance: NA
v_gene: TRBV7-9
d_gene: NA
j_gene: TRBJ1-4
CDR3aa: CASRDRDPNEKLFF
CDR3nt: TGTGCCAGCAGAGACCGGGACCCCAATGAAAAACTGTTTTTT

abundance: NA
v_gene: TRBV12-5
d_gene: NA
j_gene: TRBJ1-1
CDR3aa: CASGSTGMNTEAFF
CDR3nt: TGTGCTAGTGGCTCAACAGGGATGAACACTGAAGCTTTCTTT

abundance: few
v_gene: TRBV6-5
d_gene: NA
j_gene: TRBJ1-2
CDR3aa: CASSPREVVGYTF
CDR3nt: TGTGCCAGCAGCCCTCGGGAGGTGGTTGGCTACACCTTC

abundance: NA
v_gene: TRBV5-5
d_gene: NA
j_gene: TRBJ1-5
CDR3aa: CASSFFDQPQHF
CDR3nt: TGTGCCAGCAGCTTCTTTGATCAGCCCCAGCATTTT

abundance: NA
v_gene: TRBV5-1
d_gene: NA
j_gene: TRBJ2-3
CDR3aa: CASSLVGGASTDTQYF
CDR3nt: TGCGCCAGCAGCTTGGTTGGGGGCGCGAGCACAGATACGCAGTATTTT

abundance: NA
v_gene: TRBV28
d_gene: NA
j_gene: TRBJ1-5
CDR3aa: CASGDASQPQHF
CDR3nt: TGTGCCAGCGGGGACGCGTCCCAGCCCCAGCATTTT

abundance: NA
v_gene: TRBV27
d_gene: TRBD2
j_gene: TRBJ2-7
CDR3aa: CASSFATSGRLYEQYF
CDR3nt: TGTGCCAGCAGTTTCGCGACTAGCGGGAGACTTTACGAGCAGTACTTC

abundance: NA
v_gene: TRBV19
d_gene: NA
j_gene: TRBJ1-1
CDR3aa: CATRDGNTEAFF
CDR3nt: TGTGCCACCCGGGACGGGAACACTGAAGCTTTCTTT

abundance: NA
v_gene: TRBV6-1
d_gene: NA
j_gene: TRBJ1-1
CDR3aa: CASSVTEWNTEAFF
CDR3nt: TGTGCCAGCAGTGTGACAGAATGGAACACTGAAGCTTTCTTT

abundance: NA
v_gene: TRBV28
d_gene: NA
j_gene: TRBJ1-5
CDR3aa: CASSARLHSNQPQHF
CDR3nt: TGTGCCAGCAGTGCCCGACTACATAGCAATCAGCCCCAGCATTTT

abundance: medium-sized
v_gene: TRBV21-1
d_gene: NA
j_gene: TRBJ2-3
CDR3aa: CASSKRGTGADSTDTQYF
CDR3nt: TGTGCCAGCAGCAAGAGGGGGACAGGGGCTGATAGCACAGATACGCAGTATTTT